The sequence of this T cell receptor (beta chain) was determined in a study of beta chain features in type 1 diabetes (dated 2018 in TCRdb). At the level of the whole study: No differences in mean age, gender distribution, total cell number or subset yield were found between patients and healthy donors. A total of 100 million to 140 million sorted cells were examined across all samples, and the number of cells per subset was strongly correlated with RNA yield. Regulatory and stem cell-like memory subsets were obtained from only 8 patients and roughly 8 healthy donors, while naive and central memory subsets were obtained from all 30 or so donors. The study compared TCRB repertoires of sorted circulating CD4+ T cell subsets between recently diagnosed type 1 diabetes patients and matched healthy donors.

Study-level results and caveats: Because cDNA rather than genomic DNA was sequenced, highly expressing activated cells could have been over-represented, although no difference in activation and CD3 levels was found between groups. Shorter templates might be favored by PCR, yet because patient and control samples were amplified and corrected together, any such skew would affect both groups equally. Fewer insertions and more nucleotide deletions at VDJ recombination sites were observed in patients with type 1 diabetes, implying thymic rearrangement abnormalities. Naive, central memory and regulatory TCRB repertoires appeared to be more similar among patients than among healthy donors. Because small numbers of individuals were included in the HLA sub-analyses, any influence of HLA type on TCRB rearrangement was left unresolved. Type 1 diabetes patients showed a moderate but significant shortening of TCRB CDR3 length in all four CD4+ subsets.

A single peripheral blood draw of about 120 mL on average was collected from each donor into heparinised tubes. A BD FACSAria II was used to sort naive, central memory, regulatory and stem cell-like memory CD4+ T cells with a panel that included CD45RO, CCR7, CD25, CD127, CD95 and CD27. Every sorted population had a purity above 98%. Right away, PBMCs were isolated by Lymphoprep density gradient centrifugation and were stained directly, with no culture step. So that batch effects would be minimized, each experiment stained and sorted samples in pairs, pairing one healthy donor with one patient. This clone has more than one count but fewer than ten. This receptor's antigen is unknown. Per-nucleotide qualities are absent, and no much larger clonotype sits a single base away. The entire isolated RNA was reverse transcribed using the High Capacity cDNA Reverse Transcription Kit, and thus expressed TCRB transcripts were sequenced. Deep immunoSEQ sequencing was performed on naive, central memory and regulatory T cell samples, with an average of approximately 3.9 million total reads per sample. Sorted cells were lysed in RLT buffer, and RNA was extracted using DNase-treated RNeasy Micro or Mini kits according to cell number. To prevent cross-contamination, every cell subset was processed on its own, while patient and healthy donor samples were processed together. The immunoSEQ multiplex PCR was used to amplify TCRB sequences from cDNA, yielding 87-bp fragments that span the CDR3 region. Amplicons were sequenced on the Illumina HiSeq platform. Under the source paper's analysis protocol: Synthetic template baselines were used to correct PCR bias computationally, reads within Hamming distance 2 were collapsed together, and singletons that could not be merged were discarded. Reads were aligned against IMGT so that V, D and J genes, CDR3 length and insertions or deletions at six rearrangement sites could be assigned. Within each subset, clonotype counts were normalized to the number of sorted cells before true diversity and Gini coefficients were calculated with the tcR R package. The overlap coefficient, calculated on TCRB nucleotide sequences, was used to quantify repertoire sharing. Out-of-frame TCRB sequences from naive cells were analyzed as a proxy for the pre-selection repertoire. TCRdb limited this immuneACCESS table to in-frame rearrangements with V and J called. A share of clones is missing; checked studies link under half to unresolved V genes, and the rest is unexplained. V, J and clone size derive from that table, while D and trimming were established from the DNA sequence. The sample table records over 500,000 clones; roughly 15% of these occur just once. The ten largest clones capture roughly 0.098% of the sample.

The CDR3 covers 14 residues, taking in both the cysteine and the phenylalanine. Just the 42-base CDR3 DNA is kept, in frame starting at base 1. The germline V gene (reference sequence) sets CDR1 to SGHNT and CDR2 to YYREEE. Trimming removed 7 bases from V and 2 bases from J, leaving 12 bases between the germline ends. This receptor was obtained from a man between 18 and 35 years old in good health. Input material: naive CD4+ T cells from blood. The sample's cell subset or site label, decoded: true naive CD4+ T cells. This receptor chain uses TRBV5-4 and TRBJ2-2; a tentative D match to TRBD1 spans 6 bases. The sequenced DNA is TGTGCCAGCTCGGGGACAAGTAACACCGGGGAGCTGTTTTTT. Its translation reads: CASSGTSNTGELFF. Where the CDR3 stops, the reference TRBV5-4 and TRBJ2-2 genes take over; the full variable domain is ETGVTQSPTHLIKTRGQQVTLRCSSQSGHNTVSWYQQALGQGPQFIFQYYREEENGRGNFPPRFSGLQFPNYSSELNVNALELDDSALYLCASSGTSNTGELFFGEGSRLTVL.